This TCR beta chain came from a study of cytomegalovirus exposure and HLA in healthy donors. Overall study: Around 80 million unique TCRs from HLA-typed donors were held in an early data release.

General study results and limits: Cytomegalovirus association was assigned to some 160 TCR beta chains.

In the case of this clone: The antigen is undetermined.

This CDR3 region has 15 residues. Trimming cost V 4 bases and J 6 bases; bases outside gene matches: 4. Germline assignment: CDR1 SGDLS and CDR2 YYNGEE. Healthy bone marrow donors supplied every sample. 60 Vbeta and 13 Jbeta primers were used in PCR. Sequencing used immunoSEQ multiplex PCR; TCRdb keeps in-frame clones, though not all of them. This table has more than 60,000 clones, 84% appearing once. The chain recombines TRBV9 with TRBJ2-1, with 13 nucleotides matching TRBD2. The sequencing input was PBMCs. This TCR was recovered from a man between 65 and 85 years old in good health and CMV-seropositive. CDR3 sequence: CASSPGLAGANEQFF. The CDR3 coding sequence is TGTGCCAGCAGCCCCGGACTAGCGGGGGCCAATGAGCAGTTCTTC.